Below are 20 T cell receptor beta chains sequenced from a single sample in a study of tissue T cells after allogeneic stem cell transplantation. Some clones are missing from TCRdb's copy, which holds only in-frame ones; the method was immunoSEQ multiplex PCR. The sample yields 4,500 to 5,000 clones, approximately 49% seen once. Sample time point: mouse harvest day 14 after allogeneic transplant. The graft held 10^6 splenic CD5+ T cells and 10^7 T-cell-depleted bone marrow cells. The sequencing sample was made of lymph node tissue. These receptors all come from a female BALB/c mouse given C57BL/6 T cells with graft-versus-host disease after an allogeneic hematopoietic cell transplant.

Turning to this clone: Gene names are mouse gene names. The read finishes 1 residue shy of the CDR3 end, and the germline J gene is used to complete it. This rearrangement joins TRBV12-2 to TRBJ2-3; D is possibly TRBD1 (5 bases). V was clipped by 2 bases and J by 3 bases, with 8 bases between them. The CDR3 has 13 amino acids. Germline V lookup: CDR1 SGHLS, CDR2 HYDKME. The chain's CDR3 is CASSHRTAETLYF. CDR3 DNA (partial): TGTGCCAGCTCTCACCGGACAGCAGAAACGCTGTAT.

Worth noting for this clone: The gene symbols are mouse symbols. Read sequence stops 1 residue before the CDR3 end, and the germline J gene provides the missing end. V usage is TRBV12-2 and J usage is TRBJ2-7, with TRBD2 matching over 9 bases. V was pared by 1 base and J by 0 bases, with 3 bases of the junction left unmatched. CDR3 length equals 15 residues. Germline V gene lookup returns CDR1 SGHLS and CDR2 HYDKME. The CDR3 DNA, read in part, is TGTGCCAGCTCTCTACCTGGGGGGGTCTCCTATGAACAGTAC. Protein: CASSLPGGVSYEQY. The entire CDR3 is CASSLPGGVSYEQYF.

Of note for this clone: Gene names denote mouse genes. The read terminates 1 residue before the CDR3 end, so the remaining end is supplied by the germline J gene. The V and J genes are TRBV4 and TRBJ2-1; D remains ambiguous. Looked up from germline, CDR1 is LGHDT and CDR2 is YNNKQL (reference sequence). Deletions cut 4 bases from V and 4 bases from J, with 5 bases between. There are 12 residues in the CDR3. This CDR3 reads CASSSRYAEQFF. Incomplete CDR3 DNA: TGTGCCAGCAGCTCCCGGTATGCTGAGCAGTTC.

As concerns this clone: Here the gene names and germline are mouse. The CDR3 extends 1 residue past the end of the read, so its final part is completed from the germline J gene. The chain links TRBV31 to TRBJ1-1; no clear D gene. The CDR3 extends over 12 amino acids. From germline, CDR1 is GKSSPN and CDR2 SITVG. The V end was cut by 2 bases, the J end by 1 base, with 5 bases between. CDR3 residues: CAWSRANTEVFF. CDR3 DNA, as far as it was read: TGTGCCTGGAGTAGAGCGAACACAGAAGTCTTC.

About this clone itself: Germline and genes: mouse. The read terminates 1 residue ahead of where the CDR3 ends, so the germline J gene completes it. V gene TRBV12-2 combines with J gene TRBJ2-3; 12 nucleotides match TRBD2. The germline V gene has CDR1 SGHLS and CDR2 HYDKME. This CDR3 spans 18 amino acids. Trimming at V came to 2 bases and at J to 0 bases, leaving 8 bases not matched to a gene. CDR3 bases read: TGTGCCAGCTCTCCAGACTGGGGGGGCGCGAGGAGTGCAGAAACGCTGTAT. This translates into CASSPDWGGARSAETLY. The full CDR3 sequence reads CASSPDWGGARSAETLYF.

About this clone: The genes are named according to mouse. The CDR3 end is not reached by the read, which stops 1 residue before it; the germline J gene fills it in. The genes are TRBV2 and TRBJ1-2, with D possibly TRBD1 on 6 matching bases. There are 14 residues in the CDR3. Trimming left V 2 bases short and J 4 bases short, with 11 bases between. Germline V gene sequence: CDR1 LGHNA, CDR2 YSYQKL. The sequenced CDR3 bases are TGTGCCAGCAGCCAATACAGGGAGGGCTCCGACTACACC. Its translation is CASSQYREGSDYT. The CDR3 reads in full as CASSQYREGSDYTF. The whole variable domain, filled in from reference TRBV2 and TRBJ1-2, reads DPKIIQKPKYLVAVTGSEKILICEQYLGHNAMYWYRQSAKKPLEFMFSYSYQKLMDNQTASSRFQPQSSKKNHLDLQITALKPDDSATYFCASSQYREGSDYTFGSGTRLLVI.

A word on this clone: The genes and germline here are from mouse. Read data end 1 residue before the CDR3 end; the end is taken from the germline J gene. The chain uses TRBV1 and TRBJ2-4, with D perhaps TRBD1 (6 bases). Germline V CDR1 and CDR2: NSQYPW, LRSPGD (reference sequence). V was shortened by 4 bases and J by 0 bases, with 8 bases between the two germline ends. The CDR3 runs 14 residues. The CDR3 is CTCSDRDSQNTLYF. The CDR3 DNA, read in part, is TGCACCTGCAGTGACAGGGATAGTCAAAACACCTTGTAC.

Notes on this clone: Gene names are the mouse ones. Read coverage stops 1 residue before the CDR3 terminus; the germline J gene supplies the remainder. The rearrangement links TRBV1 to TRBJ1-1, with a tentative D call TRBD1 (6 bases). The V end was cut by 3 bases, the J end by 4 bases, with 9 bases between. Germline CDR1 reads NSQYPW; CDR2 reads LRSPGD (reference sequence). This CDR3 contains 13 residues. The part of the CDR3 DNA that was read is TGCACCTGCAGTGCTGGGGGCGGCACAGAAGTCTTC. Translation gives CTCSAGGGTEVF. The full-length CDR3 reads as CTCSAGGGTEVFF. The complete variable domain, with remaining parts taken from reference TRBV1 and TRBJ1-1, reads VTLLEQNPRWRLVPRGQAVNLRCILKNSQYPWMSWYQQDLQKQLQWLFTLRSPGDKEVKSLPGADYLATRVTDTELRLQVANMSQGRTLYCTCSAGGGTEVFFGKGTRLTVV.

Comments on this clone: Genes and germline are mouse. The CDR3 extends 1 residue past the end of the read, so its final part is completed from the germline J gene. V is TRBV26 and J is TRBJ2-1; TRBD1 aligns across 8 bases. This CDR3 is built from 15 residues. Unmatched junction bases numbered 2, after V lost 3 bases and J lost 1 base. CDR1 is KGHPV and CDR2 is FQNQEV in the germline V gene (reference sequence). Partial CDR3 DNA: TGTGCCAGCAGTCTCACAGGGGGGAACTATGCTGAGCAGTTC. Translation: CASSLTGGNYAEQF. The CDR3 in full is CASSLTGGNYAEQFF. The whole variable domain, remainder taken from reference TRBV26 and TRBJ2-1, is NSKVIQTPRYLVKGQGQKAKMRCIPEKGHPVVFWYQQNKNNEFKFLINFQNQEVLQQIDMTEKRFSAECPSNSPCSLEIQSSEAGDSALYLCASSLTGGNYAEQFFGPGTRLTVL.

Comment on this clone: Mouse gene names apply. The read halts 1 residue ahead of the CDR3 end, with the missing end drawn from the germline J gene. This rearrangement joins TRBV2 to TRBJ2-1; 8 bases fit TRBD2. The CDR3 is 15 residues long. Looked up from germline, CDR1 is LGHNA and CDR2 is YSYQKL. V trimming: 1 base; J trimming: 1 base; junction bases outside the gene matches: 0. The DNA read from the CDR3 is TGTGCCAGCAGCCAAGCTGGGGGGAACTATGCTGAGCAGTTC. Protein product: CASSQAGGNYAEQF. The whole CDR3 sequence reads CASSQAGGNYAEQFF.

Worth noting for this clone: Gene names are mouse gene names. The covered CDR3 bases are TGTGCCAGCAGTCCAGGGAACTATAATTCGCCCCTCTAC. Its translation is CASSPGNYNSPLY. The whole CDR3 sequence reads CASSPGNYNSPLYF. The V gene is TRBV19, the J gene TRBJ1-6, with D possibly being TRBD1 (5 bases). The read falls 1 residue short of the CDR3 end, and the missing part is taken from the germline J gene. Being an ORF, TRBJ1-6 has a function that is uncertain. The CDR3 contains 14 residues. Trimming cost V 4 bases and J 3 bases, with 8 bases left between them. Germline V gene data show CDR1 as FNHDT and CDR2 as SITEND (reference sequence).

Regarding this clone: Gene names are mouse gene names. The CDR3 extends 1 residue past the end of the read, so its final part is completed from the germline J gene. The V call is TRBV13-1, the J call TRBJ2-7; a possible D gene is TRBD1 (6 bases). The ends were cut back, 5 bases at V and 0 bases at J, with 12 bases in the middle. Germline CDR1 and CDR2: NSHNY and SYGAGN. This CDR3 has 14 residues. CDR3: CASSPGHLSYEQYF. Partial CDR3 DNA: TGTGCCAGCAGCCCGGGACACCTCTCCTATGAACAGTAC.

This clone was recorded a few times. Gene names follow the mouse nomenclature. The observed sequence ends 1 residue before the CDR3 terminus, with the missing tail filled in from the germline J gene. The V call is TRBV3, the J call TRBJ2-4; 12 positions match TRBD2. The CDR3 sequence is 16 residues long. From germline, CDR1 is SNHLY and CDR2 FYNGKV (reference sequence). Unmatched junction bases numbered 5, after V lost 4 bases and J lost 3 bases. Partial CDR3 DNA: TGTGCCAGCAGCTCGGGACTGGGGGGCGGCCAAAACACCTTGTAC. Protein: CASSSGLGGGQNTLY. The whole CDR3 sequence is CASSSGLGGGQNTLYF.

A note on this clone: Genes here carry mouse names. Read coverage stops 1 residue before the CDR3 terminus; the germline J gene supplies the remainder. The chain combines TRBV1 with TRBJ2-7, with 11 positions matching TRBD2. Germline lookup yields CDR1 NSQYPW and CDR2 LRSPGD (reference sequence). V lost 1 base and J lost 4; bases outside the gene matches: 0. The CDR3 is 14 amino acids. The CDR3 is CTCSAGDWGYEQYF. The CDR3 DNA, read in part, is TGCACCTGCAGTGCAGGGGACTGGGGGTATGAACAGTAC.

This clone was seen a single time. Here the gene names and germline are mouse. The sequenced part of the CDR3 DNA is TGTGCCAGCTCTCTCGGACTGGGGGTCGAACAGTAC. Protein: CASSLGLGVEQY. The CDR3 reads in full as CASSLGLGVEQYF. The chain links TRBV12-1 to TRBJ2-7, with 10 bases matching TRBD2. Read sequence stops 1 residue before the CDR3 end, and the germline J gene provides the missing end. The germline CDR1 and CDR2 sequences are SGHSN and HYEKVE. CDR3 size: 13 residues. V lost 0 bases to trimming and J lost 7 bases; unmatched junction nucleotides: 2.

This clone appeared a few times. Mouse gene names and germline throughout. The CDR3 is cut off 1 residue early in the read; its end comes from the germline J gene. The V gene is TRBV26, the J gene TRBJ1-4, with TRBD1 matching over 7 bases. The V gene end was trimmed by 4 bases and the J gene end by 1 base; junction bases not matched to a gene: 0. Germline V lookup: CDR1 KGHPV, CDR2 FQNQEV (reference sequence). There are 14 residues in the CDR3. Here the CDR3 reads CASSRQGSNERLFF. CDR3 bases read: TGTGCCAGCAGTCGACAGGGTTCCAACGAAAGATTATTT.

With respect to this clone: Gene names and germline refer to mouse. The sequenced part of the CDR3 DNA is TGTGCCAGCAGCCAAGAAAGGTATAACGAAAGATTATTT. It translates to CASSQERYNERLF. From start to end, the CDR3 is CASSQERYNERLFF. The J gene is TRBJ1-4, the V gene TRBV2, with D hard to call. The read is 1 residue too short to cover the CDR3 end, so that end is filled in from the germline J gene. Germline lookup yields CDR1 LGHNA and CDR2 YSYQKL. This CDR3 has 14 amino acids. V gave up 0 bases and J gave up 5 bases, with 7 bases separating them.

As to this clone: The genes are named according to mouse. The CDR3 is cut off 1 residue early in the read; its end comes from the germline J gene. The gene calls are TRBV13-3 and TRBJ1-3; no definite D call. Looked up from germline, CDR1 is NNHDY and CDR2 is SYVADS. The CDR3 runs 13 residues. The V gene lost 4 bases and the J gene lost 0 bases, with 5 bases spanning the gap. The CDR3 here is CASSQNSGNTLYF. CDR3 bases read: TGTGCCAGCAGTCAAAATTCTGGAAATACGCTCTAT.

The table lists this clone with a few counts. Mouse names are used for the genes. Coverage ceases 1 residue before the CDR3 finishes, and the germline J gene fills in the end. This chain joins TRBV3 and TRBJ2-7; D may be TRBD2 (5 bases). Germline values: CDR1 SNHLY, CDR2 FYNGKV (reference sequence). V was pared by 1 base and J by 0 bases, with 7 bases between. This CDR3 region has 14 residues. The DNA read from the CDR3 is TGTGCCAGCAGCTTAGACTGGAGCTCCTATGAACAGTAC. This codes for CASSLDWSSYEQY. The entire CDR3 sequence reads CASSLDWSSYEQYF. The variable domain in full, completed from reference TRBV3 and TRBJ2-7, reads GPKVLQIPSHQIIDMGQMVTLNCDPVSNHLYFYWYKQILGQQMEFLVNFYNGKVMEKSKLFKDQFSVERPDGSYFTLKIQPTALEDSAVYFCASSLDWSSYEQYFGPGTRLTVL.

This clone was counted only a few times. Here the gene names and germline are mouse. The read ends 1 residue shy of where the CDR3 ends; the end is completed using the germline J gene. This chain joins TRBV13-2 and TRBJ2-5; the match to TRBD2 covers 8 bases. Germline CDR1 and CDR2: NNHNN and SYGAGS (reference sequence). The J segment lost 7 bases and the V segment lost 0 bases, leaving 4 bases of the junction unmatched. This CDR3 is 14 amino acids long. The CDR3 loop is CASGDGGGAYTQYF. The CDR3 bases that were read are TGTGCCAGCGGTGATGGGGGGGGCGCTTACACCCAGTAC.